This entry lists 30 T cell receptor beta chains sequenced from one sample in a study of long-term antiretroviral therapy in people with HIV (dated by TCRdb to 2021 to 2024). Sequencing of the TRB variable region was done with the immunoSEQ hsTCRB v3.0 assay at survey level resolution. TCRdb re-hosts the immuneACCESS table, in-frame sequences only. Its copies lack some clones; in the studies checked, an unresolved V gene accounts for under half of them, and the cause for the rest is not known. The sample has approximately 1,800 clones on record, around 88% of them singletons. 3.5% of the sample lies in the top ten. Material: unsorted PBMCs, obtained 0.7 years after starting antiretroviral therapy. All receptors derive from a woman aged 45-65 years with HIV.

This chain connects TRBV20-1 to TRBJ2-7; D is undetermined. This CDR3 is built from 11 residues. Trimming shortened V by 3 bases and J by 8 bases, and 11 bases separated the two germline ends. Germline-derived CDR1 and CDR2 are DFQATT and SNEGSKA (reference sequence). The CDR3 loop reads CSARDGAKQYF. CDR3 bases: TGCAGTGCTAGGGACGGAGCCAAGCAGTACTTC.

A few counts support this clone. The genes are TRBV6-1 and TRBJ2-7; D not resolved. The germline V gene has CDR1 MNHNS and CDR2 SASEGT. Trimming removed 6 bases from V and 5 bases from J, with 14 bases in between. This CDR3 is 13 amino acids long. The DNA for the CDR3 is TGTGCCAGCAGATACATCCCCCCTAACGAGCAGTACTTC. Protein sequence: CASRYIPPNEQYF.

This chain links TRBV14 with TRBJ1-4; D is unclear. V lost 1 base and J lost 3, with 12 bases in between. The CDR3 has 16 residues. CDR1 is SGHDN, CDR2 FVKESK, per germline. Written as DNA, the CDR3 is TGTGCCAGCAGCCAAGGGTATGGCAGGTCTAATGAAAAACTGTTTTTT. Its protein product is CASSQGYGRSNEKLFF.

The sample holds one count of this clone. Here the CDR3 DNA reads TGTGCCAGCAGCCGTGGGACTAGCGAGTCAGATACGCAGTATTTT. Residues: CASSRGTSESDTQYF. The chain carries TRBV5-4 and TRBJ2-3; TRBD2 matches at 10 bases. Looked up from germline, CDR1 is SGHNT and CDR2 is YYREEE (reference sequence). The CDR3 spans 15 residues. With V trimmed by 4 bases and J by 4 bases, 6 bases remained unmatched.

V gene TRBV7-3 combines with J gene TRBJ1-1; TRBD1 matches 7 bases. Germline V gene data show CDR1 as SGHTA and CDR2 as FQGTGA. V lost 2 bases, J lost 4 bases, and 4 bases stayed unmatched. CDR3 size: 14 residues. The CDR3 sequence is CASSLYRGLTEAFF. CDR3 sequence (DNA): TGTGCCAGCAGCTTATACAGGGGTCTCACTGAAGCTTTCTTT.

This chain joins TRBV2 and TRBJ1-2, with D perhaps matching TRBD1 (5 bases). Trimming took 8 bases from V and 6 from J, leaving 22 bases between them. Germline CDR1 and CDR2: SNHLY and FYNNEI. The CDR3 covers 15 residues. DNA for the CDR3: TGTGCCAGCCCCGAGGAGATACAGGTGGCCGATGGCTACACCTTC. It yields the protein CASPEEIQVADGYTF.

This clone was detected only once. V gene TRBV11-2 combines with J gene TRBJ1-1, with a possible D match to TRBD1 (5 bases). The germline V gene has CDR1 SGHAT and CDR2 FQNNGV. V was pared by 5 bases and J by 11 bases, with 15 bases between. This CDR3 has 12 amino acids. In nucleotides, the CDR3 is TGTGCCAGCAGCCGCCCCCCCGGGACGGCTTTCTTT. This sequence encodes CASSRPPGTAFF.

The CDR3 nucleotides read TGTGCCAGCAGCCCGAGACGGTGGTATGGCTACACCTTC. Translated, it gives CASSPRRWYGYTF. The V call is TRBV6-5, the J call TRBJ1-2; D unclear. This CDR3 is built from 13 residues. V lost 6 bases and J lost 5, with 13 bases in between. Germline V gene sequence: CDR1 MNHEY, CDR2 SVGAGI.

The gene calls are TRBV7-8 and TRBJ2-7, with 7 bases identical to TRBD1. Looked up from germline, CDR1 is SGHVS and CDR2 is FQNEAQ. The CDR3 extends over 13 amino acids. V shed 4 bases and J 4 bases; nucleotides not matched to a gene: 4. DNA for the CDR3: TGTGCCAGCAGCTCTAAGGACAGGTACGAGCAGTACTTC. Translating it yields CASSSKDRYEQYF.

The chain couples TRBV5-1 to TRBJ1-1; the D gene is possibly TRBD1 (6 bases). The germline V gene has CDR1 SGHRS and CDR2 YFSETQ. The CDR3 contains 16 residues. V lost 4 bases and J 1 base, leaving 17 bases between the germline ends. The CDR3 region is CASSLGGGRGNTEAFF. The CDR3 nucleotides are TGCGCCAGCAGCCTGGGTGGGGGCCGGGGGAACACTGAAGCTTTCTTT.

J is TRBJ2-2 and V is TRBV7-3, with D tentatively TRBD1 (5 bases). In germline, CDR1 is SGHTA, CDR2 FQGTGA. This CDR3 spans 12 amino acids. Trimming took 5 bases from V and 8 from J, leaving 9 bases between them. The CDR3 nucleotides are TGTGCCAGCAGCCAGGACATTGGGGAGCTGTTTTTT. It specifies CASSQDIGELFF.

CDR3 in amino acids: CATRAGALSTEAFF. The CDR3 DNA reads as TGTGCCACTAGAGCTGGGGCGCTGAGCACTGAAGCTTTCTTT. The chain joins TRBV15 to TRBJ1-1; weak D call: TRBD1 (5 bases). CDR1 LNHNV and CDR2 YYDKDF come from the germline V gene (reference sequence). V lost 9 bases, J lost 4 bases, and 18 bases lay in between. This CDR3 is 14 amino acids long.

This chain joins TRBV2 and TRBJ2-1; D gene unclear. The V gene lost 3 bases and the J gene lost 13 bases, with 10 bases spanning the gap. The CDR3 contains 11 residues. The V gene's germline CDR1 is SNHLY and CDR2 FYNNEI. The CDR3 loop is CASSDAGHQFF. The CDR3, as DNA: TGTGCCAGCAGTGACGCAGGCCATCAGTTCTTC.

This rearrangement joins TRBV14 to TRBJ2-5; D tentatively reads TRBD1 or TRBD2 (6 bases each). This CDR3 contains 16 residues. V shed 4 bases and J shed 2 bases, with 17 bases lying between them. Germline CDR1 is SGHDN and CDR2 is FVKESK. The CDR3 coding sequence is TGTGCCAGCAGCCCCCTATGGAAGGGGGGTCAAGAGACCCAGTACTTC. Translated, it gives CASSPLWKGGQETQYF.

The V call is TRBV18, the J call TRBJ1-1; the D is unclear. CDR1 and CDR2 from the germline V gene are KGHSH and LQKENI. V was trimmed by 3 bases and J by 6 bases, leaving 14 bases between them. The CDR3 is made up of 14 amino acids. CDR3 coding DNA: TGTGCCAGCTCACCGTATGAAGCGAGGGCTGAAGCTTTCTTT. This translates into CASSPYEARAEAFF.

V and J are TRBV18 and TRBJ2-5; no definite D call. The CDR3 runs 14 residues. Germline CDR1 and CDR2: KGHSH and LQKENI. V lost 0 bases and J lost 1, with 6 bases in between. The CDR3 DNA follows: TGTGCCAGCTCACCACCCGCCAGCCAAGAGACCCAGTACTTC. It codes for CASSPPASQETQYF.

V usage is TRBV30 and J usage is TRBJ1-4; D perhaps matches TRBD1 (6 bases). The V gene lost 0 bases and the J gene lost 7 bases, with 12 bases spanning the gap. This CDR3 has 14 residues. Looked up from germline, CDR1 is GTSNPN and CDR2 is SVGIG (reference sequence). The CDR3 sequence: CAWSVRGAAEKLFF. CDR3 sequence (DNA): TGTGCCTGGAGTGTGCGGGGGGCGGCTGAAAAACTGTTTTTT.

In nucleotides, the CDR3 is TGTGCCAGCTCACCCCTAGCCGACGGGGGCAGCTCCTACGAGCAGTACTTC. Its translation is CASSPLADGGSSYEQYF. This chain links TRBV18 with TRBJ2-7; D could derive from TRBD1 or TRBD2 (6 bases each). Germline V CDR1 and CDR2: KGHSH, LQKENI. The CDR3 length is 17 residues. V shed 3 bases and J shed 0 bases, with 18 bases lying between them.

The CDR3 spells CASSLLTSTLSQETQYF. The CDR3 DNA reads as TGCGCCAGCAGCTTGCTGACTAGCACCCTCTCTCAAGAGACCCAGTACTTC. The chain uses TRBV5-1 and TRBJ2-5; 7 bases are a match to TRBD2. The CDR3 has 17 amino acids. Looked up from germline, CDR1 is SGHRS and CDR2 is YFSETQ. Unmatched junction bases numbered 11, after V lost 1 base and J lost 2 bases.

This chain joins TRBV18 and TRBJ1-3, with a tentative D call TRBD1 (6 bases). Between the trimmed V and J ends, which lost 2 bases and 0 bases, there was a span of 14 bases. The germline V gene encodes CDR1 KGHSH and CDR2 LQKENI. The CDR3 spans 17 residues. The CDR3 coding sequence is TGTGCCAGCTCACCAAGCTCAGGGGCCAGCTCTGGAAACACCATATATTTT. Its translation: CASSPSSGASSGNTIYF.

CDR3 coding DNA: TGTGCCAGCTCCGGGGGGTCTTCACCCCTCCACTTT. Translating gives CASSGGSSPLHF. This chain links TRBV2 with TRBJ1-6, with D perhaps matching TRBD1 (5 bases). Germline V gene data show CDR1 as SNHLY and CDR2 as FYNNEI. This CDR3 spans 12 amino acids. With 8 bases removed from V and 9 bases from J, the gap between germline ends came to 11 bases.

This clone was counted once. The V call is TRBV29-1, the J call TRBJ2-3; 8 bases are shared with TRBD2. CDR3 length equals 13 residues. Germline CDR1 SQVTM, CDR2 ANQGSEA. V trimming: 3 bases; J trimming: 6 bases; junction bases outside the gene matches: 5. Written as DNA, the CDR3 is TGCAGCGTTGAGGGAGCGGGGGCGGATACGCAGTATTTT. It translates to CSVEGAGADTQYF.

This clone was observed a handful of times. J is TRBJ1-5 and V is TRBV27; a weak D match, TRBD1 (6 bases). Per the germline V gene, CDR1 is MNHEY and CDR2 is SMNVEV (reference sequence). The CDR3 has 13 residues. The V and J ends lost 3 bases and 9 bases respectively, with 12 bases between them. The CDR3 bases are TGTGCCAGCAGTTTCGGACAGCTCAGGCCCCAGCATTTT. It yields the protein CASSFGQLRPQHF.

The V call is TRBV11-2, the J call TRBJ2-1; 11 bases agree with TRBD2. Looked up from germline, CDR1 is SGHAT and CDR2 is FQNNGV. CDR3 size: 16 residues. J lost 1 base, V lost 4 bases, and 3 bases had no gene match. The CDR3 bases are TGTGCCAGCAGCTCTAGCGGGGGGCTTTCCTACAATGAGCAGTTCTTC. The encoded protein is CASSSSGGLSYNEQFF.

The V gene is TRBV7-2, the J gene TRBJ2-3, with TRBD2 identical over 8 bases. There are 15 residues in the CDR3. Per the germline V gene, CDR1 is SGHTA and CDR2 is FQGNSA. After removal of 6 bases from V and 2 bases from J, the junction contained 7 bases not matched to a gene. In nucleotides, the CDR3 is TGTGCCAGCAGGAGCGTTAGCGGGGACACAGATACGCAGTATTTT. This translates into CASRSVSGDTDTQYF. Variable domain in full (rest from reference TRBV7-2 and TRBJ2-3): GAGVSQSPSNKVTEKGKDVELRCDPISGHTALYWYRQSLGQGLEFLIYFQGNSAPDKSGLPSDRFSAERTGGSVSTLTIQRTQQEDSAVYLCASRSVSGDTDTQYFGPGTRLTVL.

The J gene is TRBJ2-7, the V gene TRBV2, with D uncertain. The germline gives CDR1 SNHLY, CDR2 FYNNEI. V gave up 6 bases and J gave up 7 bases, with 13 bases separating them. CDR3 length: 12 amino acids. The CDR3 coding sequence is TGTGCCAGCAGACCTCACTTTGGAGAGCAGTACTTC. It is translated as CASRPHFGEQYF.

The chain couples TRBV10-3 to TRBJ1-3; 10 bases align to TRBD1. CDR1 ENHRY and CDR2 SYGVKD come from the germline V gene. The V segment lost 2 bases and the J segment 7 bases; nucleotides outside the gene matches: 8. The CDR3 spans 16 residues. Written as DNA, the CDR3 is TGTGCCATCAGTGAGCCCTTGACAGGGGGCTTGAACACCATATATTTT. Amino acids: CAISEPLTGGLNTIYF.

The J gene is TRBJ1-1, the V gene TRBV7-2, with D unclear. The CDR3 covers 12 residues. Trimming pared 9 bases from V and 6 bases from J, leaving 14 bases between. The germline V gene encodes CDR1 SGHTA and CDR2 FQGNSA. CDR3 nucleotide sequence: TGTGCCAGTGGGGTAGTTAATGCTGAAGCTTTCTTT. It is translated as CASGVVNAEAFF.

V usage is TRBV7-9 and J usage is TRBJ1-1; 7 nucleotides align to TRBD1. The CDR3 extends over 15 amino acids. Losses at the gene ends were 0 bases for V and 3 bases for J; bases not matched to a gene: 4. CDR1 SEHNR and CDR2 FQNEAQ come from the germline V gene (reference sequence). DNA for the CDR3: TGTGCCAGCAGCTTAGCTGCAGGGGGGGACACTGAAGCTTTCTTT. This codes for CASSLAAGGDTEAFF.

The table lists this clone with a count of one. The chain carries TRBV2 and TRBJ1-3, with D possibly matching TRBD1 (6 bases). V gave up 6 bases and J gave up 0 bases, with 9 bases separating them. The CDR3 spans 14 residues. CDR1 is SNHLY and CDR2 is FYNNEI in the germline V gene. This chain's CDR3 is CASRDSYSGNTIYF. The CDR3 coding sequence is TGTGCCAGCAGGGACAGCTACTCTGGAAACACCATATATTTT.